The 30 T cell receptor beta chains given below trace back to one sample, sequenced in a study of cytomegalovirus exposure and HLA in healthy donors. Vbeta (60) and Jbeta (13) primers were used in the PCR. The table came from immunoSEQ multiplex PCR; TCRdb's copy has only in-frame clones and leaves some out. The sample holds approximately 120,000 clones, 60% to 85% seen once. Material: PBMCs. The receptors stem from a woman in her thirties or forties in good health and CMV-seropositive.

V is TRBV9 and J is TRBJ2-1, with TRBD2 matching over 11 bases. The germline gives CDR1 SGDLS, CDR2 YYNGEE. This CDR3 is built from 17 residues. V shed 0 bases, J shed 7 bases, and the junction held 9 bases outside the gene matches. CDR3 in amino acids: CASSVDTSGGPGNEQFF. The CDR3 DNA follows: TGTGCCAGCAGCGTAGACACTAGCGGGGGCCCGGGGAATGAGCAGTTCTTC.

The chain has TRBV5-6 and TRBJ1-5; maybe TRBD1 (6 bases). Germline CDR1 SGHDT, CDR2 YYEEEE. The CDR3 extends over 14 amino acids. V was cut by 4 bases and J by 1 base, with 9 bases left in between. This CDR3 reads CASSRTESNQPQHF. CDR3 DNA sequence: TGTGCCAGCAGCAGGACAGAGAGCAATCAGCCCCAGCATTTT.

The J gene is TRBJ2-3, the V gene TRBV29-1; D is unclear. From germline, CDR1 is SQVTM and CDR2 ANQGSEA. The CDR3 has 15 amino acids. Trimming took off 3 bases at V and 2 bases at J, with 15 bases between the two ends. As DNA, the CDR3 is TGCAGCGTTGATTTTTTGCGGAAGAACACAGATACGCAGTATTTT. Protein sequence: CSVDFLRKNTDTQYF.

This clone was seen more than once but under ten times. The chain is built from TRBV5-4 and TRBJ2-5; TRBD1 might be the D (5 bases). Trimming took off 4 bases at V and 2 bases at J, with 15 bases between the two ends. This CDR3 is built from 15 residues. The germline gives CDR1 SGHNT, CDR2 YYREEE (reference sequence). CDR3 sequence: CASSRSRETQETQYF. Written as DNA, the CDR3 is TGTGCCAGCAGCCGGAGCAGGGAAACGCAAGAGACCCAGTACTTC.

The J gene is TRBJ2-5, the V gene TRBV5-6, with no clear D. This CDR3 region has 14 residues. V lost 4 bases and J 5 bases, leaving 15 bases between the germline ends. Germline values: CDR1 SGHDT, CDR2 YYEEEE. CDR3: CASSPPVAGETQYF. The DNA of the CDR3 is TGTGCCAGCAGCCCACCAGTAGCTGGGGAGACCCAGTACTTC.

The CDR3 bases are TGTGCCCACAGTGCATCGGTTCGTGAGAATACGCAGTATTTT. This encodes CAHSASVRENTQYF. The V and J genes are TRBV6-6 and TRBJ2-3; D uncertain. In germline, CDR1 is MNHNY, CDR2 SVGAGI (reference sequence). The V gene lost 11 bases and the J gene lost 7 bases, with 22 bases spanning the gap. The CDR3 has 14 residues.

The V gene is TRBV5-1, the J gene TRBJ2-7, with D tentatively TRBD2 (7 bases). The CDR3 contains 15 residues. V lost 3 bases and J 6 bases, leaving 19 bases between the germline ends. The germline V gene encodes CDR1 SGHRS and CDR2 YFSETQ. The CDR3 region is CASSSEGGRNFEQYF. CDR3 DNA: TGCGCCAGCAGCTCGGAGGGGGGGAGGAATTTCGAGCAGTACTTC.

The chain joins TRBV7-2 to TRBJ1-2; possible D gene TRBD1, 5 bases. Germline V lookup: CDR1 SGHTA, CDR2 FQGNSA. The CDR3 is made up of 14 amino acids. The V end lost 4 bases, the J end lost 0 bases, and 9 bases lay between the germline ends. The CDR3 sequence is CASSSSTANYGYTF. The CDR3 bases are TGTGCCAGCAGCTCATCGACAGCTAACTATGGCTACACCTTC. Drawing the rest from reference TRBV7-2 and TRBJ1-2, the complete variable domain is GAGVSQSPSNKVTEKGKDVELRCDPISGHTALYWYRQSLGQGLEFLIYFQGNSAPDKSGLPSDRFSAERTGGSVSTLTIQRTQQEDSAVYLCASSSSTANYGYTFGSGTRLTVV.

A few counts support this clone. The CDR3 sequence is CASSLGAGTRNTEAFF. The DNA of the CDR3 is TGTGCCAGCAGTTTAGGAGCCGGGACACGGAACACTGAAGCTTTCTTT. The J gene is TRBJ1-1, the V gene TRBV5-6; D might be TRBD1 (6 bases). The germline V gene has CDR1 SGHDT and CDR2 YYEEEE. V dropped 5 bases and J dropped 1 base, with 18 bases sitting between them. CDR3 length: 16 amino acids.

Written as DNA, the CDR3 is TGTGCCAGCAGTGTTTCTCCCCAGAGGACTGAAGCTTTCTTT. Protein product: CASSVSPQRTEAFF. The chain couples TRBV6-5 to TRBJ1-1; D gene uncertain. The V gene lost 5 bases and the J gene lost 5 bases, with 15 bases spanning the gap. The CDR3 loop spans 14 amino acids. Germline CDR1 reads MNHEY; CDR2 reads SVGAGI.

This clone was observed a few times. The CDR3, as DNA: TGTGCCAGCAGCTCCAGGGGGGACACTAGCAATCAGCCCCAGCATTTT. This gives the protein CASSSRGDTSNQPQHF. The chain combines TRBV27 with TRBJ1-5; 7 bases line up with TRBD1. Unmatched junction bases numbered 8, after V lost 6 bases and J lost 0 bases. The CDR3 has 16 amino acids. The germline gives CDR1 MNHEY, CDR2 SMNVEV (reference sequence).

There are a few counts of this clone. The chain is built from TRBV2 and TRBJ2-2, with D perhaps TRBD1 (5 bases). V was shortened by 6 bases and J by 7 bases, with 15 bases between the two germline ends. Germline V CDR1 and CDR2: SNHLY, FYNNEI. The CDR3 is 14 amino acids. The CDR3 sequence is CASSLLQANGELFF. CDR3 in DNA: TGTGCCAGCAGCCTCTTACAGGCTAACGGGGAGCTGTTTTTT.

This clone was observed a few times. CDR3 in DNA: TGTGCCAGCACCTGGGAGGGGACGGGAGATACGCAGTATTTT. Its translation: CASTWEGTGDTQYF. The V call is TRBV2, the J call TRBJ2-3; 7 positions match TRBD2. This CDR3 region has 14 residues. V lost 7 bases and J lost 5; bases outside the gene matches: 9. From germline, CDR1 is SNHLY and CDR2 FYNNEI.

This CDR3 is CAWSVGGISYGYTF. The CDR3 DNA is TGTGCCTGGAGTGTAGGAGGGATAAGCTATGGCTACACCTTC. The chain carries TRBV30 and TRBJ1-2; D call uncertain. The CDR3 has 14 amino acids. CDR1 GTSNPN and CDR2 SVGIG come from the germline V gene (reference sequence). V shed 0 bases and J shed 4 bases, with 12 bases lying between them.

The V gene is TRBV5-1, the J gene TRBJ2-5; 7 nucleotides match TRBD2. This CDR3 spans 15 amino acids. The germline V gene has CDR1 SGHRS and CDR2 YFSETQ. The junction had 6 bases not matched to a gene; V was cut back by 3 bases and J by 1 base. In nucleotides, the CDR3 is TGCGCCAGCAGCTCAACCGGGACTATCCAAGAGACCCAGTACTTC. It specifies CASSSTGTIQETQYF.

This clone was detected only once. The chain couples TRBV29-1 to TRBJ1-2; no reliable D call. The CDR3 length is 13 residues. Germline V CDR1 and CDR2: SQVTM, ANQGSEA. The germline V and J ends were trimmed by 1 base and 6 bases, with 12 bases remaining between them. CDR3 amino acids: CSVEVVSGNGYTF. Written as DNA, the CDR3 is TGCAGCGTTGAAGTGGTTTCGGGGAATGGCTACACCTTC.

The V call is TRBV10-2, the J call TRBJ2-1; 12 nucleotides match TRBD2. V was clipped by 6 bases and J by 8 bases; unmatched bases: 2. The germline V gene encodes CDR1 WSHSY and CDR2 SAAADI. The CDR3 runs 13 residues. CDR3 nucleotides: TGCGCCAGCAGACTAGCGGGGGGAGATGAGCAGTTCTTC. Amino acids: CASRLAGGDEQFF.

In this sample, this clone turned up a few times. The genes are TRBV5-1 and TRBJ2-2, with 10 bases lining up with TRBD1. The V segment lost 4 bases and the J segment 7 bases; nucleotides outside the gene matches: 7. CDR1 and CDR2 (germline): SGHRS, YFSETQ. CDR3 length: 15 amino acids. The DNA for the CDR3 is TGCGCCAGCAGCCTGACAGGGGGCCTCGGCGGGGAGCTGTTTTTT. Its protein product is CASSLTGGLGGELFF.

The V gene is TRBV7-8, the J gene TRBJ1-2; D might be TRBD1 (6 bases). The germline V and J ends were trimmed by 4 bases and 4 bases, with 16 bases remaining between them. The CDR3 is made up of 15 amino acids. CDR1 and CDR2 from the germline V gene are SGHVS and FQNEAQ. CDR3 sequence: CASSWDTLRGYGYTF. CDR3 in DNA: TGTGCCAGCAGCTGGGACACCTTGAGGGGCTATGGCTACACCTTC.

The chain joins TRBV6-1 to TRBJ1-2, with D tentatively TRBD1 (5 bases). V dropped 2 bases and J dropped 6 bases, with 10 bases sitting between them. The CDR3 extends over 13 amino acids. The germline V gene encodes CDR1 MNHNS and CDR2 SASEGT. The CDR3 region is CASSELTVNGYTF. DNA for the CDR3: TGTGCCAGCAGTGAATTGACAGTGAATGGCTACACCTTC.

The chain couples TRBV5-1 to TRBJ2-1, with D maybe TRBD1 (6 bases). The CDR3 consists of 16 residues. Trimming left V 2 bases short and J 6 bases short, with 18 bases between. Germline loops: CDR1 SGHRS, CDR2 YFSETQ. CDR3 nucleotide sequence: TGCGCCAGCAGCTTTTTCGCCTCCGCAGGGGTCAATGAGCAGTTCTTC. Its translation is CASSFFASAGVNEQFF.

V usage is TRBV5-4 and J usage is TRBJ2-1; 9 bases map to TRBD1. The V gene's germline CDR1 is SGHNT and CDR2 YYREEE (reference sequence). V lost 4 bases, J lost 9 bases, and 14 bases stayed unmatched. There are 16 residues in the CDR3. CDR3 coding DNA: TGTGCCAGCAGCCCGGGGGGACAGGGCGGCATTAGTGAGCAGTTCTTC. Translating it yields CASSPGGQGGISEQFF. Using reference TRBV5-4 and TRBJ2-1 for the parts outside the CDR3, the full variable domain is ETGVTQSPTHLIKTRGQQVTLRCSSQSGHNTVSWYQQALGQGPQFIFQYYREEENGRGNFPPRFSGLQFPNYSSELNVNALELDDSALYLCASSPGGQGGISEQFFGPGTRLTVL.

This sequence joins TRBV19 and TRBJ2-5; D might be TRBD2 (6 bases). This CDR3 is 14 amino acids long. Trimming removed 5 bases at V and 2 bases at J, with 12 bases between. Germline V gene data show CDR1 as LNHDA and CDR2 as SQIVND (reference sequence). The DNA for the CDR3 is TGTGCCAGTAGTTCATGGGACTTTCAAGAGACCCAGTACTTC. As protein: CASSSWDFQETQYF.

V gene TRBV18 combines with J gene TRBJ1-1, with a tentative D call TRBD1 (5 bases). The V end was cut by 1 base, the J end by 0 bases, with 9 bases between. The CDR3 is 15 amino acids. The V gene's germline CDR1 is KGHSH and CDR2 LQKENI. CDR3 bases: TGTGCCAGCTCACCACTTACAGGAGTGAACACTGAAGCTTTCTTT. Its translation: CASSPLTGVNTEAFF.

This chain connects TRBV7-2 to TRBJ1-1; D remains unclear. Looked up from germline, CDR1 is SGHTA and CDR2 is FQGNSA. Trimming took off 1 base at V and 1 base at J, with 13 bases between the two ends. The CDR3 is made up of 16 amino acids. The CDR3 sequence is CASSLVGGRENTEAFF. The CDR3 bases are TGTGCCAGCAGCTTAGTAGGAGGGAGAGAGAACACTGAAGCTTTCTTT.

The chain carries TRBV10-3 and TRBJ2-5, with a tentative D call TRBD2 (7 bases). Germline values: CDR1 ENHRY, CDR2 SYGVKD. The CDR3 extends over 15 amino acids. V lost 6 bases and J 1 base, leaving 15 bases between the germline ends. The CDR3 loop is CAISWRGEGQETQYF. In DNA form, the CDR3 reads TGTGCCATCAGCTGGAGGGGGGAGGGCCAAGAGACCCAGTACTTC.

J is TRBJ2-3 and V is TRBV5-4, with a possible D match to TRBD1 (6 bases). The CDR3 length is 14 residues. The V end lost 3 bases, the J end lost 6 bases, and 14 bases lay between the germline ends. Germline V gene sequence: CDR1 SGHNT, CDR2 YYREEE (reference sequence). The DNA of the CDR3 is TGTGCCAGCAGCTCCCCTGACAGGCACGATACGCAGTATTTT. As protein: CASSSPDRHDTQYF.

The chain combines TRBV2 with TRBJ1-1; no clear D gene. Trimming shortened V by 6 bases and J by 5 bases, and 22 bases separated the two germline ends. The length of the CDR3 is 16 residues. Germline V gene data show CDR1 as SNHLY and CDR2 as FYNNEI. CDR3 DNA sequence: TGTGCCAGCAGCCCACGTGGCGGCAGGCCGGGGACTGAAGCTTTCTTT. Translated: CASSPRGGRPGTEAFF.

The sample holds one count of this clone. The V and J genes are TRBV4-2 and TRBJ2-4; unclear D gene. The V end was cut by 0 bases, the J end by 13 bases, with 10 bases between. Germline assignment: CDR1 LGHNA and CDR2 YNFKEQ. The CDR3 extends over 12 amino acids. CDR3 coding DNA: TGTGCCAGCAGCCAAGAAGCTCAGGTCCAGTACTTC. Residues: CASSQEAQVQYF.

This clone was counted between two and nine times. For the CDR3, the DNA is TGCGCCAGCAGCCTCGGGACAGGGGTTAGCACCGGGGAGCTGTTTTTT. Its translation: CASSLGTGVSTGELFF. This chain connects TRBV4-1 to TRBJ2-2; TRBD1 aligns across 10 bases. The CDR3 runs 16 residues. The germline gives CDR1 MGHRA, CDR2 YSYEKL. Trimming took 4 bases from V and 4 from J; bases not matched to a gene: 6.